Listed below are T cell receptor beta chains from one sample, sequenced in a study of chemoradiotherapy in HPV16-positive cancers. The table came from immunoSEQ multiplex PCR; TCRdb's copy has only in-frame clones and leaves some out. The sample holds approximately 1,500 clones; roughly 72% are singletons and the top ten take more than 15%. The specimen comprised tumor tissue, sampled from a patient who underwent chemoradiotherapy. These receptor sequences come from a human donor with HPV-associated anogenital cancer. Each CDR3 is given with its conserved first and last residue. A D gene is named only where the DNA matches it firmly. The size entry is marked missing in some rows and otherwise reads once, few, many or a size class.

.	.	TRBV30	TRBJ1-3	TGTGCCTGGAGTGTATGGGGGAGCTCTGGAAACACCATATATTTT	CAWSVWGSSGNTIYF
.	.	TRBV6-9	TRBJ2-7	TGTGCCAGCAGTTACTCGGAGGGACGGACGTACTTC	CASSYSEGRTYF
TRBD1	.	TRBV5-5	TRBJ1-1	TGCGCCAGCAGCACCGGGGGGCCAGGGGGTAACACTGAAGCTTTCTTT	CASSTGGPGGNTEAFF
TRBD2	.	TRBV9	TRBJ2-1	TGTGCCAGCAGCACAACGGGGGGGGATCAACATGAGCAGTTCTTC	CASSTTGGDQHEQFF
TRBD1	few	TRBV6-5	TRBJ1-3	TGTGCCAGCAGTTACTCCGAGGGGGCCTACGACACCATATATTTT	CASSYSEGAYDTIYF
.	.	TRBV6-6	TRBJ2-1	TGTGCCAGCAGTTTATATAGCGTATCCTACAATGAGCAGTTCTTC	CASSLYSVSYNEQFF
.	once	TRBV5-1	TRBJ2-1	TGCGCCAGCAGCCAGTTACTAGGCGAGGAGCAGTTCTTC	CASSQLLGEEQFF
TRBD2	.	TRBV6-5	TRBJ2-7	TGTGCCAGCAGTACCCGGGGGGGGAGGGAGCAGTACTTC	CASSTRGGREQYF
.	.	TRBV7-9	TRBJ2-3	TGTGCCAGCAGCCCCCCCACCGCCCAGGCTAATACGCAGTATTTT	CASSPPTAQANTQYF
.	.	TRBV27	TRBJ2-7	TGTGCCAGCAGTTTCTCAGGGCGCGAGCAGTACTTC	CASSFSGREQYF
.	.	TRBV5-1	TRBJ2-2	TGCGCCAGCAGCTTGATGAGGGGCGGGGACACCGGGGAGCTGTTTTTT	CASSLMRGGDTGELFF
TRBD2	.	TRBV30	TRBJ2-7	TGTGCCTCGACCCCGGGAGGCCCCTGGGACGAGCAGTACTTC	CASTPGGPWDEQYF
.	.	TRBV6-5	TRBJ1-1	TGTGCCAGCAATGGGAGGGGAATGAACACTGAAGCTTTCTTT	CASNGRGMNTEAFF
TRBD2	.	TRBV7-9	TRBJ2-7	TGTGCCAGCAGCCCACTAGCGGGAGCCTACGAGCAGTACTTC	CASSPLAGAYEQYF
.	.	TRBV11-1	TRBJ2-7	TGTGCCAGCAGCTTAATGGGGGCCCACGAGCAGTACTTC	CASSLMGAHEQYF
.	.	TRBV5-4	TRBJ1-6	TGTGCCAGCAGCTTACCGACGAGGGGGGGATCCTATAATTCACCCCTCCACTTT	CASSLPTRGGSYNSPLHF
.	.	TRBV11-3	TRBJ2-7	TGTGCCAGCAGCTTAGTCAGGGGCTACGAGCAGTACTTC	CASSLVRGYEQYF
.	.	TRBV11-3	TRBJ1-2	TGTGCCAGCAGCTCAATCTATGGCTACACCTTC	CASSSIYGYTF
.	.	TRBV18	TRBJ2-7	TGTGCCAGCTCACCTATCGCACAGGGGTTCAGGAGGGGGGACGAGCAGTACTTC	CASSPIAQGFRRGDEQYF
.	.	TRBV5-4	TRBJ1-2	TGCGCCAGCAGCCAGGACCCTACAGGGAACTATGGCTACACCTTC	CASSQDPTGNYGYTF
.	.	TRBV29-1	TRBJ1-2	TGCAGCGTTGAGGTCTCGGGGAACGATGGCTACACCTTC	CSVEVSGNDGYTF
.	.	TRBV5-1	TRBJ2-3	TGCGCCAGCAGCTTGGCCGAAATACAGGGAGTTACGCAGTATTTT	CASSLAEIQGVTQYF
TRBD2	.	TRBV5-1	TRBJ2-1	TGCGCCAGCAGCCCTGGACTAGCGGGGGTTAATGAGCAGTTCTTC	CASSPGLAGVNEQFF
TRBD2	.	TRBV9	TRBJ2-2	TGTGCCAGCAGCGTTACTAGCGGGAGGACCGGGGAGCTGTTTTTT	CASSVTSGRTGELFF
.	once	TRBV9	TRBJ2-5	TGTGCCAGCAGCGTCCAACTAGCGTCCCCACCAGGGGCCCAGTACTTC	CASSVQLASPPGAQYF
.	.	TRBV2	TRBJ2-5	TGTGCCAGCAGTGTGGGACTTGCCCAGTACTTC	CASSVGLAQYF
TRBD1	few	TRBV19	TRBJ2-5	TGTGCCAGTAGGTCGGACAGGGATGTGGGAGAGACCCAGTACTTC	CASRSDRDVGETQYF
.	.	TRBV7-9	TRBJ2-5	TGTGCCAGCGGCAGGGGCGGGGAGACCCAGTACTTC	CASGRGGETQYF
.	.	TRBV7-6	TRBJ2-7	TGTGCCAGCAGCTTCATAGGGTACGAGCAGTACTTC	CASSFIGYEQYF
.	once	TRBV7-2	TRBJ1-1	TGTGCCAGCATCCCAGGGGAGGGGAGGGTGAACACTGAAGCTTTCTTT	CASIPGEGRVNTEAFF
TRBD1	.	TRBV7-3	TRBJ2-2	TGTGCCAGCAGCTTTCGACAGGGAGCGAACACCGGGGAGCTGTTTTTT	CASSFRQGANTGELFF
TRBD1	.	TRBV11-2	TRBJ2-7	TGTGCCAGCAGGTCCGGGACAGGGGACGCCGAGCAGTACTTC	CASRSGTGDAEQYF
.	.	TRBV7-8	TRBJ2-3	TGTGCCAGCAGCTTAGGGACGGGCGATACGCAGTATTTT	CASSLGTGDTQYF
TRBD1	.	TRBV5-4	TRBJ1-2	TGTGCCAGCAGTTCCTGGACAGGGGTTCCCTATGGCTACACCTTC	CASSSWTGVPYGYTF
.	.	TRBV5-1	TRBJ1-1	TGCGCCAGCAGCTTGGCGTTCGGGTTGGGAGCTTTCTTT	CASSLAFGLGAFF
.	.	TRBV6-5	TRBJ1-2	TGCGCCAGCAGTGACGGGACTCCCGACGGAGGCTACACCTTC	CASSDGTPDGGYTF
TRBD1	.	TRBV14	TRBJ1-2	TGTGCCAGCAGCCCGACAGGGGGCTCTAACTATGGCTACACCTTC	CASSPTGGSNYGYTF
.	.	TRBV4-1	TRBJ1-2	TGCGCTAGCAGCCAAGATAGACTGACAGGCTACTACACCTTC	CASSQDRLTGYYTF
.	.	TRBV27	TRBJ2-6	TGTGCCAGCAGTTTAAATAAGAGGGCCCTCTCTGGGGCCAACGTCCTGACTTTC	CASSLNKRALSGANVLTF
.	.	TRBV20-1	TRBJ1-4	TGCAGTGCTAGAGGGAATGAAAAACTGTTTTTT	CSARGNEKLFF
.	.	TRBV30	TRBJ1-1	TGTGCCTGGAGGGCCGACAGGAGGACTGAAGCTTTCTTT	CAWRADRRTEAFF
.	.	TRBV4-1	TRBJ1-1	TGCGCCAGCAGCCAAGAAGGGTCTGGGGCTTTCTTT	CASSQEGSGAFF
.	.	TRBV4-2	TRBJ1-2	TGTGCCAGCAGCCAAGATCTTGGCAGGGAATGGGGCTACACCTTC	CASSQDLGREWGYTF
TRBD1	.	TRBV7-9	TRBJ1-1	TGTGCCAGCAGCTTGGGGGACAGAGAAGCTTTCTTT	CASSLGDREAFF
TRBD2	few	TRBV6-1	TRBJ2-7	TGTGCCAGCCGGACTAGCGGGGTCTACGAGCAGTACTTC	CASRTSGVYEQYF
.	.	TRBV5-6	TRBJ2-7	TGTGCCAGCAGCGTAACAGGGGGGGGCGAGCAGTACTTC	CASSVTGGGEQYF
.	once	TRBV6-5	TRBJ2-3	TGTGCCAGCACCCTCATCGGTGGAGATACGCAGTATTTT	CASTLIGGDTQYF
.	.	TRBV4-3	TRBJ2-1	TGCGCCAGCAGCCAAGGGACCTACAATGAGCAGTTCTTC	CASSQGTYNEQFF
.	large	TRBV7-9	TRBJ2-3	TGTGCCAGCAGCTTAGGGTGGGGGGCCACAGATACGCAGTATTTT	CASSLGWGATDTQYF
.	.	TRBV30	TRBJ2-6	TGTGCCTGGAGTGTACTGGGCAGCAACTCTGGGGCCAACGTCCTGACTTTC	CAWSVLGSNSGANVLTF